This TCR beta chain was captured by sequencing in a study of long-term antiretroviral therapy in people with HIV (dated by TCRdb to between 2021 and 2024). A note on the overall study: The earliest samples were collected about a decade before the 2015 WHO recommendation for immediate ART, when ART was typically delayed until CD4 counts fell. A retrospective serial study tested whether ART initiation and durable HIV suppression were associated with changes in peripheral blood TRB repertoire composition and diversity. A total of 150 to 200 cryopreserved PBMC samples were contributed to the cohort by 30 adults with confirmed HIV infection, with samples collected serially over a mean of 6 years (range 1-12). Of the 30 to 35 participants with HIV, roughly twelve were female. No cross-contamination during QIAcube processing was shown when test extractions of a monoclonal T-cell line were performed alongside some 33 polyclonal samples. What the authors observed across the whole study: Inferences about post-ART repertoire changes are limited because no data were available on ART adherence, viral resistance or therapy changes. Because pre-ART samples had limited cell numbers, profiling was done on unsorted PBMC rather than on sorted CD4+ and CD8+ T cells. The samples span the years 2004 to 2017, and the ART regimens used at that time may not be as effective as current regimens. HIV repertoires had narrower CDR3 length ranges than controls, and the network structure suggested an antigen-experienced repertoire that shifted only slightly toward naive after ART. Owing to limited PBMC availability, only the TCR beta chain was sequenced, without alpha chain pairing. At every time point, the repertoire was dominated by expanded TRB clones first identified before ART initiation, although this dominance fluctuated and, in many PLHIV, declined after ART. ART initiation was associated with a significant increase in TRB diversity, but diversity stayed significantly below transplant donor controls even after long-term ART.

The immunoSEQ hsTCRB v3.0 assay was used at survey level resolution to sequence the TRB variable region. TRB sequencing targeted a depth of roughly 40,000-55,000 T-cell genomes per sample. Pooled TRB libraries were sequenced on an Illumina MiSeq with a v3 150-cycle kit. The paper's data handling went like this. Repertoire analysis was performed in R inside a reproducible Nextflow workflow that covered QC, data transformation and analysis. LymphoSeq2, an R package for exploring AIRR-Seq data, was used to implement custom analyses. Four samples that yielded fewer than 5000 total TRB sequences were excluded, so that fewer than 250 HIV repertoires were analyzed. Among the approximately 190 retained HIV repertoires, under 65 were collected before ART initiation and 129 after ART initiation. Repertoires were downsampled to 5000 TRB nucleotide sequences, with summary statistics averaged over 100 downsampling iterations. TRB sequences were retained for analysis only if CDR3 regions of at least seven amino acids were present. Two measures captured diversity: a Shannon entropy-derived clonality score and the Gini coefficient. In the repertoire networks, any two of the top 5000 CDR3 amino acid sequences were connected whenever the two sequences differed by an edit distance of one. For TRB CDR3 amino acid sequences, GLIPH2 was used to predict antigen specificity groups and MHC restriction. To flag known associations with CMV, EBV, HIV or tissue antigens, CDR3 amino acid sequences were compared against VDJdb and McPAS-TCR. Pre-ART, post-ART and control groups were compared with Wilcoxon signed-rank tests and Holm-Bonferroni correction. TCRdb took this table from immuneACCESS and kept in-frame rearrangements with V and J called. Such tables lack part of the clones; where checked against another copy, unresolved V genes explain under half of the gap, and the rest is unexplained. V and J calls and clone size are given by that table; D and trimming were obtained from the DNA. The sample table contains tens of thousands of clones; only one count was recorded for 80% to 95% of them. Around 7.7% of the sample goes to the ten largest clones.

Comments on this clone: Its antigen is currently not known. No qualities accompany the bases; no much larger clone lies one base away.

The germline V gene encodes CDR1 SGHRS and CDR2 YFSETQ. V gives up 0 bases and J gives up 6 bases, and the segment between their germline ends measures 13 bases. The CDR3 measures 15 amino acids from cysteine to phenylalanine. Only CDR3 DNA is held: 45 bases, read in frame from base 1. Participants were included only if at least one PBMC sample before ART initiation and at least two post-ART samples were available. Treatment was received in the United States of America by all participants with HIV. Before DNA extraction, cryopreserved samples containing roughly 0.85-11 million PBMC were thawed and washed. At the time of the earliest PBMC sample, participants with HIV were aged between roughly 23 and 60 years. PBMC samples were contributed by each participant from 1-4 timepoints before ART initiation and 2-8 timepoints after ART initiation, with a median of 7 samples. For every participant, serial HIV viral load, CD4+ T-cell count, ART history and demographic data were obtained. Using a Qiagen kit on a QIAcube, genomic DNA was extracted from unsorted PBMC, with samples processed in batches of 12.

The rearranged chain carries TRBV5-1 and TRBJ1-5; TRBD1 is a possible D gene, resting on 6 matching bases. The starting material was unsorted PBMCs, obtained 4.4 years after starting antiretroviral therapy. This TCR came from a woman between 45 and 65 years old with HIV. The DNA sequence is TGCGCCAGCAGCTTGGTAGGGGGTGGTGGTCAGCCCCAGCATTTT. This translates into CASSLVGGGGQPQHF.